The 6 T cell receptor beta chains listed next were all sequenced from one sample in a study of shared clonotypes between healthy human individuals. The repertoire was sequenced with immunoSEQ multiplex PCR; TCRdb's copy has only in-frame clones and lacks some. This sample has roughly 300,000 clones, with roughly 87% found just once. The sequenced material came from memory CD8+ T cells sorted from blood. Noted subset: CD45RO+ cells pooled with CCR7-negative TemRA cells. The receptors originated from a man between 18 and 35 years old in good health.

The chain couples TRBV5-6 to TRBJ1-5, with D tentatively TRBD1 (6 bases). Looked up from germline, CDR1 is SGHDT and CDR2 is YYEEEE. The CDR3 runs 14 residues. V lost 5 bases and J lost 1, with 10 bases in between. The CDR3 DNA follows: TGTGCCAGCAGGGGCAGGGGAAGCAATCAGCCCCAGCATTTT. Amino acids: CASRGRGSNQPQHF.

This CDR3 reads CACVLGTSGLFF. The CDR3 DNA reads as TGTGCCTGCGTGTTGGGGACTAGCGGACTGTTTTTT. The chain is built from TRBV30 and TRBJ1-4, with D perhaps matching TRBD1 (5 bases). Germline loops: CDR1 GTSNPN, CDR2 SVGIG (reference sequence). This CDR3 has 12 residues. Trimming took 6 bases from V and 13 from J, leaving 18 bases between them.

This chain uses TRBV18 with TRBJ2-7; the D is unclear. This CDR3 contains 15 residues. Germline assignment: CDR1 KGHSH and CDR2 LQKENI. V lost 5 bases and J 3 bases, leaving 17 bases between the germline ends. CDR3 region: CASSDGRPGYYEQYF. The CDR3 DNA reads as TGTGCCAGCTCAGATGGGCGGCCAGGTTACTACGAGCAGTACTTC.

CDR3 sequence: CASSPGRGLEVSEKLFF. In DNA, the CDR3 is TGTGCCAGCAGCCCAGGGAGGGGTTTGGAAGTCAGTGAAAAACTGTTTTTT. The chain is built from TRBV5-4 and TRBJ1-4; a weak D match, TRBD1 (5 bases). CDR3 length: 17 amino acids. Germline V CDR1 and CDR2: SGHNT, YYREEE (reference sequence). The ends were cut back, 4 bases at V and 7 bases at J, with 23 bases in the middle.

This chain uses TRBV2 with TRBJ2-1, with D perhaps TRBD2 (7 bases). The CDR3 contains 14 residues. Germline assignment: CDR1 SNHLY and CDR2 FYNNEI. Trimming stripped 8 bases from V and 1 base from J, with 12 bases between. CDR3 amino acids: CASERGASYNEQFF. Here the CDR3 DNA reads TGTGCCAGCGAACGGGGGGCTTCCTACAATGAGCAGTTCTTC. Supplemented by reference TRBV2 and TRBJ2-1, the full variable domain reads EPEVTQTPSHQVTQMGQEVILRCVPISNHLYFYWYRQILGQKVEFLVSFYNNEISEKSEIFDDQFSVERPDGSNFTLKIRSTKLEDSAMYFCASERGASYNEQFFGPGTRLTVL.

This rearrangement joins TRBV7-9 to TRBJ2-7; TRBD2 agrees at 7 bases. CDR3 length equals 15 residues. The ends lost 3 bases at V and 0 bases at J; junction bases unmatched: 5. Germline CDR1 SEHNR, CDR2 FQNEAQ (reference sequence). CDR3 coding DNA: TGTGCCAGCAGCTTTCGGGGACTACCCTCCTACGAGCAGTACTTC. Translated, it gives CASSFRGLPSYEQYF.